This record looks at one T cell receptor (beta chain) sequence and its context. Its specificity is not known. Generated by immunoSEQ multiplex PCR, the TCRdb table keeps only in-frame clones and is missing some. This sample has about 110,000 clones, with 70% to 90% found just once. This record belongs to a study of T cell responses to AZD1222 COVID-19 vaccine. Background on the study: Pooled in the analysis were second doses at about 4 or about 12 weeks. Broader study findings: In a largely white British group with more females than males, clonal diversity was possibly underestimated. Researchers report vaccine-associated CD4 TCRs spanning spike, with dominance at 160-218 and 743-854. Baseline serostatus was positive in only a handful of AZD1222 recipients.

The TCR was taken from an adult in good health. Sequenced material: peripheral blood, taken on day 0 of AZD1222 vaccination.

In DNA form, the CDR3 reads TGTGCCAGCAGTCCGCCCGGGACAGTGAACACTGAAGCTTTCTTT. Protein: CASSPPGTVNTEAFF. This chain uses TRBV28 with TRBJ1-1, with TRBD1 matching 7 bases. The CDR3 is made up of 15 amino acids. The germline gives CDR1 MDHEN, CDR2 SYDVKM. The trim removed 5 bases at V and 0 bases at J, leaving 6 bases unmatched.